Shown below are 8 T cell receptor beta chains from a single sample sequenced in a study of cytomegalovirus exposure and HLA in healthy donors. PCR amplification relied on 60 Vbeta primers (plus 13 Jbeta primers). Libraries were prepared by immunoSEQ multiplex PCR; TCRdb keeps only in-frame clonotypes and omits some of them. The sample comprises some 130,000 clones, approximately 80% of which are singletons, and 10% to 12% rests with the top ten. Sequencing input: PBMCs. These TCRs come from a male donor in good health and CMV-seropositive.

The J gene is TRBJ2-1, the V gene TRBV6-4, with TRBD2 matching over 10 bases. This CDR3 is 14 amino acids long. Germline V lookup: CDR1 MRHNA, CDR2 SNTAGT. The junction had 1 base not matched to a gene; V was cut back by 0 bases and J by 8 bases. The CDR3 loop reads CASSDSGTSDEQFF. As DNA, the CDR3 is TGTGCCAGCAGTGACTCCGGGACTAGCGATGAGCAGTTCTTC.

CDR3 in DNA: TGTGCCAGCAGCTGGGGGGATGAGCAGTTCTTC. Translation gives CASSWGDEQFF. This chain uses TRBV7-9 with TRBJ2-1, with D maybe TRBD2 (6 bases). There are 11 residues in the CDR3. From germline, CDR1 is SEHNR and CDR2 FQNEAQ (reference sequence). V shed 4 bases and J shed 8 bases, with 6 bases lying between them. The whole variable domain, remainder taken from reference TRBV7-9 and TRBJ2-1, is DTGVSQNPRHKITKRGQNVTFRCDPISEHNRLYWYRQTLGQGPEFLTYFQNEAQLEKSRLLSDRFSAERPKGSFSTLEIQRTEQGDSAMYLCASSWGDEQFFGPGTRLTVL.

The rearrangement links TRBV6-1 to TRBJ1-5; no firm D call. V was trimmed by 3 bases and J by 4 bases, leaving 22 bases between them. The V gene's germline CDR1 is MNHNS and CDR2 SASEGT. This CDR3 region has 18 residues. CDR3 amino acids: CASSDPPVGWAGNQPQHF. The CDR3 coding sequence is TGTGCCAGCAGTGACCCCCCCGTAGGTTGGGCGGGGAATCAGCCCCAGCATTTT.

The chain has TRBV14 and TRBJ2-7, with D possibly TRBD1 on 6 matching bases. The CDR3 sequence is 15 residues long. Trimming took 1 base from V and 6 from J, leaving 16 bases between them. Germline V lookup: CDR1 SGHDN, CDR2 FVKESK. DNA for the CDR3: TGTGCCAGCAGCCAAGGTTGGATGGGGGCCGGCGAGCAGTACTTC. Residues: CASSQGWMGAGEQYF.

The chain links TRBV29-1 to TRBJ1-3; TRBD1 is a possible D gene (6 bases). This CDR3 is built from 13 residues. The V end was cut by 2 bases, the J end by 2 bases, with 7 bases between. The V gene's germline CDR1 is SQVTM and CDR2 ANQGSEA. DNA of the CDR3: TGCAGCGTTGAAAAGGGGGCTGGAAACACCATATATTTT. It is translated as CSVEKGAGNTIYF.

The CDR3 is CASSIVGQGAGEKLFF. The DNA of the CDR3 is TGTGCCAGCAGTATAGTAGGACAGGGGGCAGGTGAAAAACTGTTTTTT. V gene TRBV27 combines with J gene TRBJ1-4; 11 nucleotides line up with TRBD1. There are 16 residues in the CDR3. Germline CDR1 reads MNHEY; CDR2 reads SMNVEV (reference sequence). Trimming took 5 bases from V and 7 from J; bases not matched to a gene: 9.

The chain uses TRBV19 and TRBJ1-2; no clear D. Germline values: CDR1 LNHDA, CDR2 SQIVND (reference sequence). This CDR3 has 14 residues. Trimming left V 8 bases short and J 2 bases short, with 15 bases between. The CDR3 coding sequence is TGTGCCAGTGCCATCCCCTCGGAGAACTATGGCTACACCTTC. It is translated as CASAIPSENYGYTF. Full variable domain (missing parts from reference TRBV19 and TRBJ1-2): DGGITQSPKYLFRKEGQNVTLSCEQNLNHDAMYWYRQDPGQGLRLIYYSQIVNDFQKGDIAEGYSVSREKKESFPLTVTSAQKNPTAFYLCASAIPSENYGYTFGSGTRLTVV.

This clone was observed a few times. This chain connects TRBV4-3 to TRBJ2-6; D remains unclear. The V gene's germline CDR1 is LGHNA and CDR2 YSLEER. Trimming removed 0 bases from V and 0 bases from J, with 3 bases in between. This CDR3 comprises 15 residues. CDR3 bases: TGCGCCAGCAGCCAAGACGGCTCTGGGGCCAACGTCCTGACTTTC. Translating gives CASSQDGSGANVLTF.